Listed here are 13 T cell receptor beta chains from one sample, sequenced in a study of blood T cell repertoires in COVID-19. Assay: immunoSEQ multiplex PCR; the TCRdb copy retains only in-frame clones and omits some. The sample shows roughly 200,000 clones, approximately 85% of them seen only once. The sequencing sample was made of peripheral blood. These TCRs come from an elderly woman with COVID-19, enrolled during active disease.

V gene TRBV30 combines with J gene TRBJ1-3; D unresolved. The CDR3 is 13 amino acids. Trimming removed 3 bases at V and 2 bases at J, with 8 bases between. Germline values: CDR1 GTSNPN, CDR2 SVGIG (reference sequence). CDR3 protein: CAWRPQAGNTIYF. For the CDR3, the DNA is TGTGCCTGGAGGCCCCAGGCTGGAAACACCATATATTTT.

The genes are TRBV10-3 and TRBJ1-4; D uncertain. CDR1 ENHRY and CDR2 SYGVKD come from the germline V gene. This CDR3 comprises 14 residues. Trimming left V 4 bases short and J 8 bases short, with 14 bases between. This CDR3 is CAISGGQSTEKLFF. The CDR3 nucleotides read TGTGCCATCAGTGGAGGGCAGTCGACCGAAAAACTGTTTTTT.

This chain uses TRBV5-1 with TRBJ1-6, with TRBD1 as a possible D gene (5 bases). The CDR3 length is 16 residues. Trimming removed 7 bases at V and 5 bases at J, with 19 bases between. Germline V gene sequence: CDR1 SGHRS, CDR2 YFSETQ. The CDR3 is CASRPSPTENNSPLHF. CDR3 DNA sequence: TGCGCCAGCCGACCTTCTCCGACAGAAAATAATTCACCCCTCCACTTT.

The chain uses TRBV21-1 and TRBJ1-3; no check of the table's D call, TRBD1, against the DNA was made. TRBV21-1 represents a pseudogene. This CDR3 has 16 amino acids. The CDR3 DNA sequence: TGTGCCAGCATCCTTTCGGCGAGGGGGCTTAGAAACACCATATATTTT. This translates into CASILSARGLRNTIYF.

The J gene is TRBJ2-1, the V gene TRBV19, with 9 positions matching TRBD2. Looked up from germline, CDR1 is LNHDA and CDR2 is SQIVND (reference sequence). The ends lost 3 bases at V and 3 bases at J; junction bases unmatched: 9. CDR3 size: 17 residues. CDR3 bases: TGTGCCAGTAGTATTCGAGCGGGGGGCGAAAACTACAATGAGCAGTTCTTC. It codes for CASSIRAGGENYNEQFF.

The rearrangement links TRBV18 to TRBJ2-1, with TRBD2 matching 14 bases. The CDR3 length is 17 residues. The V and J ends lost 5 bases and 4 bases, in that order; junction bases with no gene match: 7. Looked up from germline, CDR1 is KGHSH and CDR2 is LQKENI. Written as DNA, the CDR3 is TGTGCCAGCTCATCCAGGACTAGCGGGGGGCCTTACAATGAGCAGTTCTTC. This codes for CASSSRTSGGPYNEQFF.

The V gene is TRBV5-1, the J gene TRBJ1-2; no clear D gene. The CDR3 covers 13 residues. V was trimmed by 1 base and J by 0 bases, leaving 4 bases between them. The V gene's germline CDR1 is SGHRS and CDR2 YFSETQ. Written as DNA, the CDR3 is TGCGCCAGCAGCTTGAGCCCTAACTATGGCTACACCTTC. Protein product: CASSLSPNYGYTF.

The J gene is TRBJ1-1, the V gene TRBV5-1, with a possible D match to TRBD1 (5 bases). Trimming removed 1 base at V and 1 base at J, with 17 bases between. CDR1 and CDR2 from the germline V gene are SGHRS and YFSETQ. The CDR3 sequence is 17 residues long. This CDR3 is CASSLRYRGSPNTEAFF. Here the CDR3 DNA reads TGCGCCAGCAGCTTGAGGTATCGGGGGTCGCCGAACACTGAAGCTTTCTTT.

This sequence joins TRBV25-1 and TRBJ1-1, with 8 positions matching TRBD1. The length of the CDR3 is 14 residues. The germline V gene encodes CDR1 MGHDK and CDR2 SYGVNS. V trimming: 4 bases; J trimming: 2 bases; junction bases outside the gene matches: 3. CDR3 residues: CASSADRGNTEAFF. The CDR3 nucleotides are TGTGCCAGCAGTGCTGACAGGGGAAACACTGAAGCTTTCTTT.

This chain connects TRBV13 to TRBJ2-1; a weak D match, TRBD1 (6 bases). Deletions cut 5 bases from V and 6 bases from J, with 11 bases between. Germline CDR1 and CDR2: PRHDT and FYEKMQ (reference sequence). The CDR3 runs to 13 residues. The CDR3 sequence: CASSARGGNEQFF. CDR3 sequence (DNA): TGTGCCAGCAGCGCCAGGGGCGGCAATGAGCAGTTCTTC.

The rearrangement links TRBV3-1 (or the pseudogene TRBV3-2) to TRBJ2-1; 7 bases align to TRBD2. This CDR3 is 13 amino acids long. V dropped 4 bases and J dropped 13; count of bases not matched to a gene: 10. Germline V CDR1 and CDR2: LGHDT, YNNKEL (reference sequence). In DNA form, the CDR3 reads TGTGCCAGCAGCCCGACTAGCAACTTACCCCAGTTCTTC. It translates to CASSPTSNLPQFF.

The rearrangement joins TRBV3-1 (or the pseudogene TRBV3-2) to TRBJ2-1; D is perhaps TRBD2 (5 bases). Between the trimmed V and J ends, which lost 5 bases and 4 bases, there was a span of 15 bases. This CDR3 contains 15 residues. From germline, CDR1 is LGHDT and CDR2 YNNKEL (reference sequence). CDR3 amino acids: CASSSLGGLYNEQFF. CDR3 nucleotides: TGTGCCAGCAGCTCACTAGGCGGACTTTACAATGAGCAGTTCTTC.

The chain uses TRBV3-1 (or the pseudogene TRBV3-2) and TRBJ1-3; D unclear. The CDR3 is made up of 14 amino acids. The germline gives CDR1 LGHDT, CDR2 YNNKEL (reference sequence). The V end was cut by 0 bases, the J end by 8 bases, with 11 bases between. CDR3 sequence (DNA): TGTGCCAGCAGCCAAGAAGGGTTACTAGACACCATATATTTT. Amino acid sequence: CASSQEGLLDTIYF.